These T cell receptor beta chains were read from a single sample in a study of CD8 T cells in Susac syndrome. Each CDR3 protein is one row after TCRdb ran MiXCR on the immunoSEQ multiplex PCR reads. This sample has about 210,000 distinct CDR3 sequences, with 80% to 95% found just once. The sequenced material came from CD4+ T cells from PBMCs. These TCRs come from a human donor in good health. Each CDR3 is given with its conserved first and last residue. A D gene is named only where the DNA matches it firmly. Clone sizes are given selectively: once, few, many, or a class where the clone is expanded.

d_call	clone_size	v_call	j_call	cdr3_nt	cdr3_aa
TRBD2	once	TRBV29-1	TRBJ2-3	TGCAGCGTGCGCGGGGGGCCCCCATCAGATACGCAGTATTTT	CSVRGGPPSDTQYF
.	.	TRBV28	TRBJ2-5	TGTGCCAGCAGTCCTTCTGGTTGGGGGCGCGAGACCCAGTACTTC	CASSPSGWGRETQYF
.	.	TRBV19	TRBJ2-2	TGTGCCAGTAGTATCGTTGGGTACACCGGGGAGCTGTTTTTT	CASSIVGYTGELFF
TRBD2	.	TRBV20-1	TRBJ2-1	TGCAGTGCTACTAGTGTGGGACTAGCGGGGAAATGGTCCTACAATGAGCAGTTCTTC	CSATSVGLAGKWSYNEQFF
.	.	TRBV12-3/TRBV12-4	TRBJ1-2	TGTGCCAGCAGTTTATACAGGGACTACACCTTC	CASSLYRDYTF
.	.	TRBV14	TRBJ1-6	TGTGCCAGCAGCCAAGGGGGGGCGCATGGGGTTGCACCCCTCCACTTT	CASSQGGAHGVAPLHF
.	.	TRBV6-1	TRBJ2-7	TGTGCCAGCAGTGAAGCGAAAATCTACGAGCAGTACTTC	CASSEAKIYEQYF
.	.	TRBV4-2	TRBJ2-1	TGTGCCAGCAGCCAAGAGAAAGGGCATGAGCAGTTCTTC	CASSQEKGHEQFF
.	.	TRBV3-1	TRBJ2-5	TGTGCCAGCAGCCAAGATCTCCGGGCTGGGACCCAGTACTTC	CASSQDLRAGTQYF
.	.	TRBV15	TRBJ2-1	TGTGCCACCAGCAGAGATCTGGGGGGCTTGAATGAGCAGTTCTTC	CATSRDLGGLNEQFF
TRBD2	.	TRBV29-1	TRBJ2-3	TGCAGCGGCGGGGGACTAGCGGGGGGCTCCCAGTATTTT	CSGGGLAGGSQYF
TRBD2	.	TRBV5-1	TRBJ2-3	TGCGCCAGCAGCTGGACCTCTGGCGGGGGGGCAGCAGATACGCAGTATTTT	CASSWTSGGGAADTQYF
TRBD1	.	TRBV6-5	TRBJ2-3	TGTGCCAGCAGTTCCCTGACAGGGGAGTATTTT	CASSSLTGEYF
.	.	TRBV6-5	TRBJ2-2	TGTGCCAGCAGTTACCTACGGGGAGGAAAAAACACCGGGGAGCTGTTTTTT	CASSYLRGGKNTGELFF
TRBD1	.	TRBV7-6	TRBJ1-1	TGTGCCAGCAGACGGGGGACAGGGGGGAAGAACACTGAAGCTTTCTTT	CASRRGTGGKNTEAFF
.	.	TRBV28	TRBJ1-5	TGTGCCAGCAGTTATGGGAATCAGCCCCAGCATTTT	CASSYGNQPQHF
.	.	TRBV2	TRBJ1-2	TGTGCCAGCGGGGCGGGTTGGAGGACAGCCTGGCACTATGGCTACACCTTC	CASGAGWRTAWHYGYTF
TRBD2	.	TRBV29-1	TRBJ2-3	TGCAGCGCCCGAGCGGGGGGTCGCACAGATACGCAGTATTTT	CSARAGGRTDTQYF
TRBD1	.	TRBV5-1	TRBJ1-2	TGCGCCAGCAGCTTGCTGGACAGGGGGCGCTTCAACTATGGCTACACCTTC	CASSLLDRGRFNYGYTF
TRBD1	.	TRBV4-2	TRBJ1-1	TGTGCCAGCAGCCAAGGGAAACAGGGGGCTGTTTACACTGAAGCTTTCTTT	CASSQGKQGAVYTEAFF
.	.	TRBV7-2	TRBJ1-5	TGTGCCAGCAGCTTAGCAGGGGGGCCCCAGCATTTT	CASSLAGGPQHF
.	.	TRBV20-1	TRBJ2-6	TGCAGTGCTACATCAGTGATCTCTGGGGCCAACGTCCTGACTTTC	CSATSVISGANVLTF
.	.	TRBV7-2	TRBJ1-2	TGTGCCAGCAGCTCCACGGGTTGGAACTATGGCTACACCTTC	CASSSTGWNYGYTF
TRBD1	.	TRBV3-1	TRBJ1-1	TGTGCCAGCAGTCCGGGGACAGACCCGTGGAGTGAAGCTTTCTTT	CASSPGTDPWSEAFF